This T cell receptor (beta chain) was recovered during a study of T cells after posttransplantation cyclophosphamide. The data were produced by immunoSEQ multiplex PCR, yet TCRdb's version contains in-frame clones alone and is incomplete. The record shows tens of thousands of clones for this sample, with no singletons present. This clone appeared many times. Antigen: not known. The CDR3 contains 16 residues. The ends were cut back, 2 bases at V and 6 bases at J, with 16 bases in the middle. CDR1 is LNHDA, CDR2 SQIVND, per germline (reference sequence). Study results and limitations: Blood and skin or GI T cell repertoires showed limited TRB overlap.

The TCR comes from a woman aged 25 to 39 in good health and a related stem cell transplant donor. Sequenced: PBMCs. The chain joins TRBV19 to TRBJ1-4, with D tentatively TRBD1 (5 bases). The CDR3 DNA sequence: TGTGCCAGTAGTATAAATTCAGGGTCGGGGGATGAAAAACTGTTTTTT. It codes for CASSINSGSGDEKLFF.